Listed here are 18 T cell receptor beta chains from one sample, sequenced in a study of graft-versus-host responses after intestinal transplantation. The antigens these receptors bind are not known. Sequenced by immunoSEQ multiplex PCR; TCRdb stores in-frame clones only, minus some. Of about 39,000 clones in the sample, more than 90% are singletons; the top ten hold less than 0.25%. Sample: unstimulated CD8+ T cells sorted from spleen or lymph node cells, taken before transplant. Receptors were obtained from a human donor who was the organ donor for an intestinal transplant.

The chain carries TRBV28 and TRBJ1-5, with a weak D call TRBD1 (5 bases). V was trimmed by 7 bases and J by 0 bases, leaving 13 bases between them. CDR1 is MDHEN and CDR2 is SYDVKM in the germline V gene. The CDR3 runs 15 residues. This CDR3 is CASTPQGNSNQPQHF. In DNA form, the CDR3 reads TGTGCCAGCACCCCTCAGGGAAATAGCAATCAGCCCCAGCATTTT. The full variable domain, with the rest looked up from reference TRBV28 and TRBJ1-5, is DVKVTQSSRYLVKRTGEKVFLECVQDMDHENMFWYRQDPGLGLRLIYFSYDVKMKEKGDIPEGYSVSREKKERFSLILESASTNQTSMYLCASTPQGNSNQPQHFGDGTRLSIL.

The V gene is TRBV10-1, the J gene TRBJ2-1; D possibly matches TRBD1 or TRBD2 (6 bases each). Germline V gene data show CDR1 as WNHNN and CDR2 as SYGVQD (reference sequence). The CDR3 extends over 15 amino acids. V was cut by 4 bases and J by 0 bases, with 10 bases left in between. CDR3 protein: CASSGGASSYNEQFF. The CDR3 nucleotides are TGCGCCAGCAGTGGGGGGGCTAGCTCCTACAATGAGCAGTTCTTC.

This chain uses TRBV5-6 with TRBJ2-6, with no clear D. The ends were cut back, 4 bases at V and 0 bases at J, with 8 bases in the middle. Germline CDR1 is SGHDT and CDR2 is YYEEEE. The CDR3 extends over 15 amino acids. The CDR3 loop is CASSGIVSGANVLTF. CDR3 nucleotides: TGTGCCAGCAGCGGAATAGTCTCTGGGGCCAACGTCCTGACTTTC.

CDR3 sequence reads: CSARWGQLHF. As DNA, the CDR3 is TGCAGTGCTAGATGGGGACAGCTCCACTTT. The chain recombines TRBV20-1 with TRBJ1-6; 7 bases line up with TRBD1. V lost 2 bases and J lost 16; bases outside the gene matches: 2. CDR3 size: 10 residues. CDR1 is DFQATT, CDR2 SNEGSKA, per germline (reference sequence).

The V call is TRBV27, the J call TRBJ2-2; TRBD2 matches at 7 bases. Germline loops: CDR1 MNHEY, CDR2 SMNVEV (reference sequence). The CDR3 runs 13 residues. V lost 4 bases, J lost 4 bases, and 0 bases stayed unmatched. As DNA, the CDR3 is TGTGCCAGCAGTTGGGGGGGCACCGGGGAGCTGTTTTTT. Translating it yields CASSWGGTGELFF.

The V gene is TRBV10-2, the J gene TRBJ1-6; 10 bases agree with TRBD1. Trimming cost V 5 bases and J 8 bases; bases outside gene matches: 6. CDR3 length equals 15 residues. Germline-derived CDR1 and CDR2 are WSHSY and SAAADI. CDR3 in DNA: TGCGCCAGCAGTAGTACGGGACAGGGGTATTCACCCCTCCACTTT. It yields the protein CASSSTGQGYSPLHF.

The chain combines TRBV27 with TRBJ1-1; no reliable D call. The germline gives CDR1 MNHEY, CDR2 SMNVEV (reference sequence). This CDR3 is built from 14 residues. V lost 1 base and J 6 bases, leaving 12 bases between the germline ends. The CDR3 region has the DNA TGTGCCAGCAGTTTATTAGACTCTCGATCTGAAGCTTTCTTT. This encodes CASSLLDSRSEAFF.

This chain links TRBV6-6 with TRBJ2-2, with D possibly being TRBD1 (5 bases). The CDR3 runs 16 residues. The germline V gene has CDR1 MNHNY and CDR2 SVGAGI (reference sequence). V gave up 0 bases and J gave up 0 bases, with 8 bases separating them. The CDR3 here is CASSYSWTPNTGELFF. For the CDR3, the DNA is TGTGCCAGCAGTTACTCGTGGACACCGAACACCGGGGAGCTGTTTTTT.

This chain joins TRBV7-2 and TRBJ2-2; D is uncertain. The V end was cut by 6 bases, the J end by 5 bases, with 13 bases between. Germline V gene lookup returns CDR1 SGHTA and CDR2 FQGNSA. This CDR3 region has 14 residues. The CDR3 coding sequence is TGTGCCAGCAGTCCTTCGAAGTATACCGGGGAGCTGTTTTTT. The encoded protein is CASSPSKYTGELFF.

The chain combines TRBV6-6 with TRBJ1-6, with TRBD1 matching 8 bases. CDR3 length equals 16 residues. Losses at the gene ends were 7 bases for V and 7 bases for J; bases not matched to a gene: 12. Germline V lookup: CDR1 MNHNY, CDR2 SVGAGI (reference sequence). CDR3 sequence (DNA): TGTGCCAGCACCGAAGGGGGGGACAGGCACAATTCACCCCTCCACTTT. This codes for CASTEGGDRHNSPLHF.

This sequence joins TRBV7-6 and TRBJ2-3; D is possibly TRBD1 or TRBD2 (6 bases each). The CDR3 covers 15 residues. V gave up 2 bases and J gave up 2 bases, with 11 bases separating them. Looked up from germline, CDR1 is SGHVS and CDR2 is FNYEAQ. In DNA, the CDR3 is TGTGCCAGCAGCTTATTATGGGGGGCCACAGATACGCAGTATTTT. It is translated as CASSLLWGATDTQYF. The full variable domain, completed using reference TRBV7-6 and TRBJ2-3, is GAGVSQSPRYKVTKRGQDVALRCDPISGHVSLYWYRQALGQGPEFLTYFNYEAQQDKSGLPNDRFSAERPEGSISTLTIQRTEQRDSAMYRCASSLLWGATDTQYFGPGTRLTVL.

CDR3 DNA sequence: TGCGCCAGCAGCCAATGGCCAGGGGGGAACTACGAGCAGTACTTC. It codes for CASSQWPGGNYEQYF. The chain uses TRBV4-1 and TRBJ2-7; tentatively, D is TRBD1 (7 bases). V gave up 2 bases and J gave up 3 bases, with 14 bases separating them. Germline V gives CDR1 MGHRA, CDR2 YSYEKL. This CDR3 has 15 residues.

This chain joins TRBV30 and TRBJ1-1; D is ambiguous. Germline V CDR1 and CDR2: GTSNPN, SVGIG (reference sequence). V was cut by 0 bases and J by 1 base, with 6 bases left in between. The CDR3 contains 13 residues. The CDR3 protein is CAWSVHGNTEAFF. CDR3 nucleotides: TGTGCCTGGAGTGTCCACGGGAACACTGAAGCTTTCTTT. The full variable domain, its missing parts supplied by reference TRBV30 and TRBJ1-1, is SQTIHQWPATLVQPVGSPLSLECTVEGTSNPNLYWYRQAAGRGLQLLFYSVGIGQISSEVPQNLSASRPQDRQFILSSKKLLLSDSGFYLCAWSVHGNTEAFFGQGTRLTVV.

V is TRBV7-6 and J is TRBJ2-1; tentatively, D is TRBD2 (5 bases). Germline assignment: CDR1 SGHVS and CDR2 FNYEAQ. The CDR3 spans 12 residues. The V gene lost 0 bases and the J gene lost 8 bases, with 5 bases spanning the gap. In DNA form, the CDR3 reads TGTGCCAGCAGCTTAGCGAGGGATGAGCAGTTCTTC. Encoded protein: CASSLARDEQFF.

The chain recombines TRBV2 with TRBJ2-1, with 10 bases aligning to TRBD2. V gave up 3 bases and J gave up 7 bases; unmatched junction bases: 15. CDR3 length: 18 residues. CDR1 and CDR2 (germline): SNHLY, FYNNEI. CDR3 in DNA: TGTGCCAGCAGTGATTTCGTGTTCCGACTAGCGGGTTGGAATGAGCAGTTCTTC. It specifies CASSDFVFRLAGWNEQFF.

The chain joins TRBV5-1 to TRBJ1-1; D possibly corresponds to TRBD1 (5 bases). Germline CDR1 SGHRS, CDR2 YFSETQ. The ends were cut back, 4 bases at V and 0 bases at J, with 13 bases in the middle. The CDR3 covers 15 residues. The CDR3 protein is CASSLGGNVNTEAFF. The CDR3 DNA follows: TGCGCCAGCAGCCTGGGGGGGAACGTGAACACTGAAGCTTTCTTT.

V and J are TRBV27 and TRBJ2-1, with 7 bases aligning to TRBD2. The germline V gene encodes CDR1 MNHEY and CDR2 SMNVEV (reference sequence). The CDR3 extends over 18 amino acids. V was pared by 3 bases and J by 4 bases, with 15 bases of the junction left unmatched. In nucleotides, the CDR3 is TGTGCCAGCAGTTTTTGGGGATCGCGGGGCGGGGGTTACAATGAGCAGTTCTTC. It encodes CASSFWGSRGGGYNEQFF.

V and J are TRBV6-6 and TRBJ1-1; D is unresolved. Between the trimmed V and J ends, which lost 1 base and 1 base, there was a span of 7 bases. Germline V CDR1 and CDR2: MNHNY, SVGAGI (reference sequence). This CDR3 comprises 14 residues. The DNA of the CDR3 is TGTGCCAGCAGTTACTACGGGGAGAACACTGAAGCTTTCTTT. Translating it yields CASSYYGENTEAFF.